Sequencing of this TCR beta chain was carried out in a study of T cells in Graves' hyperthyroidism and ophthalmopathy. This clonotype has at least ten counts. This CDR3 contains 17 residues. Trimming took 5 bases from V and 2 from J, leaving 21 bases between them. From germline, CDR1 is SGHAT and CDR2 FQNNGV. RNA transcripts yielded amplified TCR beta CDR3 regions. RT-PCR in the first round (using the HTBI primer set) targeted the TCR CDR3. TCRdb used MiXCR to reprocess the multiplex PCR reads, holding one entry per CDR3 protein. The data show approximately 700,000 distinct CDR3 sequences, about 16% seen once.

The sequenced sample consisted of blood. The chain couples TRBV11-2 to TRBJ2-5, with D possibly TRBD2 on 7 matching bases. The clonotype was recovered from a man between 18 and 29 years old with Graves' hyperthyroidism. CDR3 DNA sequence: TGTGCCAGCAGCCCAATCTGGGGGGGGCTAGGACAAGAGACCCAGTACTTC. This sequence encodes CASSPIWGGLGQETQYF.